The rows below give T cell receptor beta chains drawn from one sample of a study of blood T cells in healthy people across ages. One entry per CDR3 protein results from TCRdb running MiXCR on the 5' RACE reads. The table lists over 950,000 distinct CDR3 sequences, roughly 47% of them singletons. Sequencing used blood. The receptor source for this set is a woman aged 60-70 years in good health. Both conserved end residues are part of each CDR3. The D gene is left open where the match is weak. Clone size is given for some rows only: seen once, a few or many times, or a class if the clone is expanded.

abundance | j_gene | d_gene | len | v_gene | CDR3aa | CDR3nt
few | TRBJ1-2 | . | 14 | TRBV7-9 | CASSTTEANYGYTF | TGTGCCAGCAGCACGACAGAAGCTAACTATGGCTACACCTTC
few | TRBJ1-5 | . | 15 | TRBV7-9 | CASSLADSGFKPQHF | TGTGCCAGCAGCTTGGCAGACAGCGGCTTTAAGCCCCAGCATTTT
. | TRBJ1-2 | . | 14 | TRBV2 | CASRQGTSNYGYTF | TGTGCCAGCCGGCAGGGGACGTCTAACTATGGCTACACCTTC
few | TRBJ2-3 | . | 15 | TRBV4-1 | CASSPSPNRPDTQYF | TGCGCCAGTTCCCCAAGCCCGAACAGGCCAGATACGCAGTATTTT
once | TRBJ2-7 | . | 14 | TRBV5-1 | CASSFRDVANEQYF | TGCGCCAGCAGCTTTCGGGACGTGGCCAATGAGCAGTACTTC
. | TRBJ2-7 | TRBD1 | 14 | TRBV27 | CASSGDRVPYEQYF | TGTGCCAGCAGTGGTGACAGGGTCCCCTACGAGCAGTACTTC
. | TRBJ2-3 | . | 15 | TRBV11-3 | CASSLGLESTDTQYF | TGTGCCAGCAGCTTAGGACTAGAGAGCACAGATACGCAGTATTTT
. | TRBJ2-3 | TRBD2 | 15 | TRBV7-2 | CASRRTSGSTDAQYF | TGTGCCAGCAGGCGGACTAGCGGGAGCACAGATGCGCAGTATTTT
. | TRBJ1-5 | . | 13 | TRBV3-1 | CASSRGMGQPQHF | TGTGCCAGCAGCCGAGGGATGGGGCAGCCCCAGCATTTT
. | TRBJ2-6 | . | 16 | TRBV21-1 | CASSNRGKSGANVLTF | TGTGCCAGCAGCAACAGGGGAAAGAGTGGGGCCAACGTCCTGACTTTC
few | TRBJ1-2 | . | 13 | TRBV24-1 | CATSDFRGKGYTF | TGTGCCACCAGTGATTTTCGGGGAAAAGGCTACACCTTC
once | TRBJ2-1 | TRBD2 | 20 | TRBV7-2 | CASSLIRGTSGLSLYNEQFF | TGTGCCAGCAGCTTAATCCGCGGGACTAGCGGGTTATCCCTCTACAATGAGCAGTTCTTC
few | TRBJ2-7 | TRBD1 | 13 | TRBV28 | CASKGQGTYEQYF | TGTGCCAGCAAAGGACAGGGAACCTACGAGCAGTACTTC
. | TRBJ2-1 | TRBD2 | 15 | TRBV7-2 | CASSLRGLAGGPVFF | TGTGCCAGCAGCTTAAGGGGACTAGCGGGAGGGCCGGTGTTCTTC
. | TRBJ2-6 | . | 14 | TRBV28 | CATQSGSGANVLTF | TGTGCCACTCAGAGCGGCTCTGGGGCCAACGTCCTGACTTTC
. | TRBJ1-5 | TRBD1 | 15 | TRBV4-2 | CASSPTGFGNQPQHF | TGTGCCAGCAGCCCGACAGGGTTTGGCAATCAGCCCCAGCATTTT
once | TRBJ1-2 | TRBD1 | 12 | TRBV12-3/TRBV12-4 | CASSTTGVGYTF | TGTGCCAGCAGTACCACAGGGGTCGGCTACACCTTC
few | TRBJ2-5 | TRBD1 | 15 | TRBV5-1 | CASSWTDRIVETQYF | TGCGCCAGCAGCTGGACGGACAGGATCGTAGAGACCCAGTACTTC
few | TRBJ2-6 | TRBD1 | 15 | TRBV7-3 | CASSATGDGANVLTF | TGTGCCAGCAGCGCGACAGGGGATGGGGCCAACGTCCTGACTTTC
few | TRBJ1-4 | . | 15 | TRBV28 | CASRSRGHTNEKLFF | TGTGCCAGCAGGTCTCGGGGGCATACTAATGAAAAACTGTTTTTT
. | TRBJ2-7 | TRBD1 | 17 | TRBV4-1 | CASSQDQSRTGVYEQYF | TGCGCCAGCAGCCAAGATCAGTCCAGGACAGGGGTTTACGAGCAGTACTTC
few | TRBJ2-5 | . | 12 | TRBV2 | CASKTDRETQYF | TGTGCCAGCAAGACGGACCGGGAGACCCAGTACTTC
. | TRBJ2-1 | . | 13 | TRBV12-3/TRBV12-4 | CASRAAGYNEQFF | TGTGCCAGCAGGGCAGCGGGTTACAATGAGCAGTTCTTC
. | TRBJ2-1 | . | 22 | TRBV4-2 | CASSDVGTGSLSAGGLHNEQFF | TGTGCCAGCAGCGACGTCGGGACAGGGAGTTTGAGTGCGGGAGGGCTCCACAATGAGCAGTTCTTC